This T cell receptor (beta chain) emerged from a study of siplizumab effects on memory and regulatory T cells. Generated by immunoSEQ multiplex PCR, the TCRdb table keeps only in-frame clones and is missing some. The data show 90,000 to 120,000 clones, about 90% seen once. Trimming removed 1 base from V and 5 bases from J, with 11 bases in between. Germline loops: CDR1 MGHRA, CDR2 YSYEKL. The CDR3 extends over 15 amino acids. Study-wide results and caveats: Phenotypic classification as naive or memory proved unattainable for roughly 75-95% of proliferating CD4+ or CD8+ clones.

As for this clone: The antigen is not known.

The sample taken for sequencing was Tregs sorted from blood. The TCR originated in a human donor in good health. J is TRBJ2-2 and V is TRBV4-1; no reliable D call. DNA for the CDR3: TGCGCCAGCAGCCAAGCCCAAGCCTTAACCGGGGAGCTGTTTTTT. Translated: CASSQAQALTGELFF.